One and the same sample provided the 30 T cell receptor beta chains below, sequenced in a study of cytomegalovirus exposure and HLA in healthy donors. PCR employed 60 Vbeta and 13 Jbeta primers. Libraries were prepared by immunoSEQ multiplex PCR; TCRdb keeps only in-frame clonotypes and omits some of them. Of some 30,000 clones in the sample, roughly 44% were seen once. Sequencing was carried out using PBMCs. All receptors come from a woman between 50 and 59 years old in good health and CMV-seronegative.

J is TRBJ2-7 and V is TRBV4-1, with D perhaps TRBD1 (6 bases). V gave up 0 bases and J gave up 1 base, with 13 bases separating them. The germline gives CDR1 MGHRA, CDR2 YSYEKL. The CDR3 spans 16 residues. The CDR3 loop is CASSQETGRASYEQYF. The DNA for the CDR3 is TGCGCCAGCAGCCAAGAAACAGGGAGAGCGTCCTACGAGCAGTACTTC.

This rearrangement joins TRBV5-4 to TRBJ2-1; no reliable D call. The CDR3 consists of 14 residues. CDR1 SGHNT and CDR2 YYREEE come from the germline V gene (reference sequence). Trimming took off 0 bases at V and 0 bases at J, with 4 bases between the two ends. The CDR3 DNA reads as TGTGCCAGCAGCTTGGCTAGCTCCTACAATGAGCAGTTCTTC. Amino acid sequence: CASSLASSYNEQFF.

CDR3 DNA sequence: TGTGCCAGCAGTGGAGGGCTGAGGGTGGATACGCAGTATTTT. Its protein product is CASSGGLRVDTQYF. The chain is built from TRBV6-1 and TRBJ2-3; D might be TRBD2 (5 bases). V was pared by 4 bases and J by 6 bases, with 14 bases between. This CDR3 is 14 amino acids long. The germline V gene encodes CDR1 MNHNS and CDR2 SASEGT.

The chain links TRBV28 to TRBJ2-1; 7 bases fit TRBD2. J gave up 5 bases and V 3 bases, and 10 bases lay outside the gene matches. CDR3 length: 16 residues. Germline CDR1 and CDR2: MDHEN and SYDVKM. The CDR3 DNA sequence: TGTGCCAGCAGTTTCGCCGGGCTAGCGGCAGACAATGAGCAGTTCTTC. It encodes CASSFAGLAADNEQFF.

This clone is medium-sized in the sample. The genes are TRBV5-4 and TRBJ1-4, with 7 bases identical to TRBD1. V gave up 4 bases and J gave up 6 bases; unmatched junction bases: 6. The germline V gene has CDR1 SGHNT and CDR2 YYREEE (reference sequence). The CDR3 contains 14 residues. CDR3 nucleotides: TGTGCCAGCAGCCTGACAGGGATGGATGAAAAACTGTTTTTT. It specifies CASSLTGMDEKLFF.

This clone was seen a handful of times. V is TRBV27 and J is TRBJ2-3; the match to TRBD2 covers 8 bases. V shed 6 bases and J 4 bases; nucleotides not matched to a gene: 9. The CDR3 loop spans 15 amino acids. The germline CDR1 and CDR2 sequences are MNHEY and SMNVEV (reference sequence). As DNA, the CDR3 is TGTGCCAGCAGCCCCAGCGGGGGAGACGCAGATACGCAGTATTTT. Amino acids: CASSPSGGDADTQYF.

This clone was detected only a few times. The rearrangement uses TRBV7-7 and TRBJ2-1; no firm D call. Per germline, CDR1 SSHAT and CDR2 FNYEAQ (reference sequence). The ends were cut back, 5 bases at V and 9 bases at J, with 11 bases in the middle. CDR3 size: 12 residues. CDR3 sequence (DNA): TGTGCCAGCAGCGAGTCGAACGGTGAGCAGTTCTTC. This sequence encodes CASSESNGEQFF.

The chain has TRBV6-4 and TRBJ1-5; the D gene is possibly TRBD1 (6 bases). The CDR3 loop spans 16 amino acids. Between the trimmed V and J ends, which lost 5 bases and 2 bases, there was a span of 16 bases. Germline CDR1 reads MRHNA; CDR2 reads SNTAGT. CDR3 residues: CASSLQGQGCNQPQHF. The CDR3 nucleotides are TGTGCCAGCAGTTTGCAGGGGCAAGGTTGCAATCAGCCCCAGCATTTT.

The chain recombines TRBV21-1 with TRBJ2-2; TRBD1 is the table's D call and was not checked against the DNA. TRBV21-1 is tagged as a pseudogene. CDR3 length: 16 amino acids. Here the CDR3 reads CASSKEWTDLTGELFF. For the CDR3, the DNA is TGTGCCAGCAGCAAAGAATGGACAGACCTCACCGGGGAGCTGTTTTTT.

The rearrangement joins TRBV11-1 to TRBJ2-1, with 13 bases aligning to TRBD2. J was trimmed by 7 bases and V by 8 bases; bases with no gene match: 5. The CDR3 covers 14 residues. CDR1 and CDR2 (germline): SGHAT, FQDESV (reference sequence). DNA for the CDR3: TGTGCCAGCGGACTAGCGGGAGTGGGGAATGAGCAGTTCTTC. Amino acids: CASGLAGVGNEQFF.

This clone came up a few times. The rearrangement uses TRBV6-1 and TRBJ2-1; a weak D match, TRBD2 (6 bases). This CDR3 has 16 amino acids. The germline V gene encodes CDR1 MNHNS and CDR2 SASEGT. With 0 bases removed from V and 13 bases from J, the gap between germline ends came to 22 bases. The CDR3 nucleotides read TGTGCCAGCAGTGAAGCGCGTGGGGCGGGGAATAGACTCCAGTTCTTC. This encodes CASSEARGAGNRLQFF.

This sequence joins TRBV5-1 and TRBJ2-2, with D uncertain. CDR3 length: 17 amino acids. Trimming shortened V by 6 bases and J by 2 bases, and 20 bases separated the two germline ends. Per the germline V gene, CDR1 is SGHRS and CDR2 is YFSETQ. The CDR3 here is CASTQERLGGNTGELFF. DNA of the CDR3: TGCGCCAGCACCCAAGAAAGGCTTGGCGGAAACACCGGGGAGCTGTTTTTT.

The rearrangement joins TRBV5-6 to TRBJ2-5, with a possible D match to TRBD1 (5 bases). Germline assignment: CDR1 SGHDT and CDR2 YYEEEE. There are 15 residues in the CDR3. Trimming cost V 4 bases and J 0 bases, with 13 bases left between them. The CDR3 sequence is CASSTSQANQETQYF. Here the CDR3 DNA reads TGTGCCAGCAGCACTTCACAGGCAAACCAAGAGACCCAGTACTTC.

V usage is TRBV19 and J usage is TRBJ2-2, with D tentatively TRBD1 (6 bases). In germline, CDR1 is LNHDA, CDR2 SQIVND (reference sequence). The CDR3 contains 15 residues. Trimming pared 7 bases from V and 2 bases from J, leaving 14 bases between. Written as DNA, the CDR3 is TGTGCCAGTAAAAGGACAGTCACAAACACCGGGGAGCTGTTTTTT. Residues: CASKRTVTNTGELFF. Full variable domain (rest looked up from reference TRBV19 and TRBJ2-2): DGGITQSPKYLFRKEGQNVTLSCEQNLNHDAMYWYRQDPGQGLRLIYYSQIVNDFQKGDIAEGYSVSREKKESFPLTVTSAQKNPTAFYLCASKRTVTNTGELFFGEGSRLTVL.

The chain is built from TRBV9 and TRBJ1-2, with 7 bases identical to TRBD1. Unmatched junction bases numbered 2, after V lost 6 bases and J lost 0 bases. The germline CDR1 and CDR2 sequences are SGDLS and YYNGEE. CDR3 length equals 13 residues. The CDR3 DNA follows: TGTGCCAGCACCGGGACAGCTAACTATGGCTACACCTTC. Amino acids: CASTGTANYGYTF.

Only a few counts were recorded for this clone. The V call is TRBV30, the J call TRBJ2-5; 8 nucleotides line up with TRBD1. The length of the CDR3 is 15 residues. From germline, CDR1 is GTSNPN and CDR2 SVGIG (reference sequence). V was clipped by 2 bases and J by 5 bases; unmatched bases: 10. The CDR3 reads CAWSTMDRVSETQYF. In DNA form, the CDR3 reads TGTGCCTGGAGTACCATGGACAGGGTCTCGGAGACCCAGTACTTC.

A remark on this clone: In the same sample, other DNA sequences code for this CDR3. Written as DNA, the CDR3 is TGCGCCAGCAGCCCACAGGGTGGGAACACTGAAGCTTTCTTT. Translating it yields CASSPQGGNTEAFF. The chain uses TRBV5-1 and TRBJ1-1; D might be TRBD1 (6 bases). Germline values: CDR1 SGHRS, CDR2 YFSETQ. V was clipped by 4 bases and J by 1 base, with 11 bases between them. This CDR3 has 14 residues.

This clone was recorded a few times. This chain links TRBV20-1 with TRBJ1-2; D not certain. V dropped 3 bases and J dropped 8 bases, with 10 bases sitting between them. There are 11 residues in the CDR3. Germline CDR1 DFQATT, CDR2 SNEGSKA (reference sequence). The DNA for the CDR3 is TGCAGTGCTAGCGGATCCAGGGGCTACACCTTC. It codes for CSASGSRGYTF.

The chain is built from TRBV7-3 and TRBJ1-1; TRBD1 matches at 11 bases. This CDR3 comprises 13 residues. The ends lost 5 bases at V and 10 bases at J; junction bases unmatched: 6. Germline V gene sequence: CDR1 SGHTA, CDR2 FQGTGA. CDR3 coding DNA: TGTGCCAGCAGCGATGGGACAGGGGGACGAGCTTTCTTT. Its protein is CASSDGTGGRAFF.

J is TRBJ2-7 and V is TRBV6-5, with D tentatively TRBD1 (6 bases). Germline CDR1 reads MNHEY; CDR2 reads SVGAGI. V shed 5 bases and J shed 6 bases, with 11 bases lying between them. This CDR3 spans 12 amino acids. The CDR3, as DNA: TGTGCCAGCAGTCAGGGGAGCGGCGAGCAGTACTTC. Amino acid sequence: CASSQGSGEQYF.

The rearrangement links TRBV6-1 to TRBJ1-2; no firm D call. The germline V and J ends were trimmed by 6 bases and 4 bases, with 9 bases remaining between them. The CDR3 runs 12 residues. CDR1 is MNHNS, CDR2 SASEGT, per germline. CDR3 bases: TGTGCCAGCAGCGAGAACAGCTATGGCTACACCTTC. Translating gives CASSENSYGYTF.

The chain links TRBV15 to TRBJ1-2; tentative D call: TRBD1 (6 bases). V was shortened by 3 bases and J by 4 bases, with 18 bases between the two germline ends. The length of the CDR3 is 16 residues. Per the germline V gene, CDR1 is LNHNV and CDR2 is YYDKDF (reference sequence). CDR3 in amino acids: CATSREYRETVYGYTF. DNA of the CDR3: TGTGCCACCAGCAGGGAGTACAGGGAAACGGTCTATGGCTACACCTTC.

The chain employs TRBV6-1 and TRBJ2-1, with 7 bases matching TRBD2. The ends lost 7 bases at V and 5 bases at J; junction bases unmatched: 11. Germline lookup yields CDR1 MNHNS and CDR2 SASEGT. This CDR3 comprises 15 residues. The CDR3 loop reads CASTQGSSGNNEQFF. The CDR3 DNA follows: TGTGCCAGCACCCAAGGCTCTAGCGGAAACAATGAGCAGTTCTTC.

The gene calls are TRBV23-1 and TRBJ2-2; 7 nucleotides agree with TRBD1. TRBV23-1 is sorted into the ORF group, with uncertain function. Trimming took 4 bases from V and 2 from J; bases not matched to a gene: 7. There are 16 residues in the CDR3. The DNA for the CDR3 is TGCGCCAGCAGTCCAGAAGGACAGGAAAACACCGGGGAGCTGTTTTTT. It specifies CASSPEGQENTGELFF.

The genes are TRBV19 and TRBJ2-1; 8 nucleotides align to TRBD1. The CDR3 totals 16 residues. Trimming took 5 bases from V and 5 from J; bases not matched to a gene: 11. The germline V gene has CDR1 LNHDA and CDR2 SQIVND (reference sequence). The CDR3 here is CASSPQGASTNNEQFF. In DNA, the CDR3 is TGTGCCAGTAGTCCTCAGGGGGCGTCAACAAACAATGAGCAGTTCTTC.

V and J are TRBV19 and TRBJ2-5; D possibly corresponds to TRBD2 (5 bases). The CDR3 has 13 amino acids. The germline V gene has CDR1 LNHDA and CDR2 SQIVND (reference sequence). Trimming cost V 3 bases and J 11 bases, with 16 bases left between them. CDR3 in amino acids: CASSMNGFGEQYF. The CDR3 bases are TGTGCCAGTAGTATGAATGGGTTCGGGGAGCAGTACTTC.

This clone was observed a single time. V gene TRBV2 combines with J gene TRBJ1-2, with TRBD1 identical over 7 bases. The CDR3 runs 13 residues. Trimming removed 4 bases from V and 6 bases from J; junction bases left unmatched: 5. CDR1 and CDR2 (germline): SNHLY, FYNNEI. The CDR3 nucleotides read TGTGCCAGCAGTGGGGCAGGACAGGATGGCTACACCTTC. Translated, it gives CASSGAGQDGYTF.

The genes are TRBV23-1 and TRBJ2-1; the match to TRBD2 covers 7 bases. TRBV23-1 qualifies as an ORF whose function is uncertain. CDR3 length: 17 residues. Trimming cost V 0 bases and J 4 bases; bases outside gene matches: 9. The CDR3 here is CASSQSQAGYPYNEQFF. In nucleotides, the CDR3 is TGCGCCAGCAGTCAATCGCAAGCGGGATACCCGTACAATGAGCAGTTCTTC.

The chain carries TRBV5-1 and TRBJ1-2; D unclear. The V gene's germline CDR1 is SGHRS and CDR2 YFSETQ. The V gene lost 0 bases and the J gene lost 3 bases, with 9 bases spanning the gap. The CDR3 spans 14 residues. This CDR3 reads CASSLAMADYGYTF. The CDR3 nucleotides are TGCGCCAGCAGCTTGGCCATGGCAGACTATGGCTACACCTTC.

This clone has a handful of counts. The V call is TRBV7-3, the J call TRBJ2-7, with 7 nucleotides matching TRBD2. Per germline, CDR1 SGHTA and CDR2 FQGTGA. V shed 5 bases and J 7 bases; nucleotides not matched to a gene: 14. This CDR3 comprises 15 residues. The CDR3 nucleotides read TGTGCCAGCAGCCAAGGGGCGGGAGTGAAGGATGAGCAGTACTTC. Translation gives CASSQGAGVKDEQYF.